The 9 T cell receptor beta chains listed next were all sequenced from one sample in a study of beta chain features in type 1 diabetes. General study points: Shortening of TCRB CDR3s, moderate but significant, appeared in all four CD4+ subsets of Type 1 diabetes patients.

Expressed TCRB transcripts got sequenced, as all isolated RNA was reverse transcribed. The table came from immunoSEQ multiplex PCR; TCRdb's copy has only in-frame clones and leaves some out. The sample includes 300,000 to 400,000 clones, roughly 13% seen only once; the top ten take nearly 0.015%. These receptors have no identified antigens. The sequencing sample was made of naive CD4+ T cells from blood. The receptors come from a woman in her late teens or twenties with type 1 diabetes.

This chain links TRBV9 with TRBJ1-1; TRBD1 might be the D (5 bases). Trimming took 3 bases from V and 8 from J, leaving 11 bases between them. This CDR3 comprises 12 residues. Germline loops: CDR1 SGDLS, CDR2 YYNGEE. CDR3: CASSAEGAEAFF. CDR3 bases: TGTGCCAGCAGCGCCGAAGGGGCGGAAGCTTTCTTT.

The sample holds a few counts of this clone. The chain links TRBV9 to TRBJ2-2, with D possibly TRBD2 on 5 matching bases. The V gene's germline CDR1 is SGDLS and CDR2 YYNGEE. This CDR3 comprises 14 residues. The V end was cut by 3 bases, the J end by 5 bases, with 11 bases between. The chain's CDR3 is CASSDASGTGELFF. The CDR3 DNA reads TGTGCCAGCAGCGATGCTTCGGGGACCGGGGAGCTGTTTTTT.

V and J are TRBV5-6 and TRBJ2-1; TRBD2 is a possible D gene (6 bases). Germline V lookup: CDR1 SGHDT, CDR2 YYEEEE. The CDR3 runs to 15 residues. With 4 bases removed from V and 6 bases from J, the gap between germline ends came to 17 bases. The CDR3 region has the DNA TGTGCCAGCAGCGGCTGGACTACAACCGTCAATGAGCAGTTCTTC. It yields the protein CASSGWTTTVNEQFF. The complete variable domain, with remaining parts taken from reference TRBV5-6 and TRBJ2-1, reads DAGVTQSPTHLIKTRGQQVTLRCSPKSGHDTVSWYQQALGQGPQFIFQYYEEEERQRGNFPDRFSGHQFPNYSSELNVNALLLGDSALYLCASSGWTTTVNEQFFGPGTRLTVL.

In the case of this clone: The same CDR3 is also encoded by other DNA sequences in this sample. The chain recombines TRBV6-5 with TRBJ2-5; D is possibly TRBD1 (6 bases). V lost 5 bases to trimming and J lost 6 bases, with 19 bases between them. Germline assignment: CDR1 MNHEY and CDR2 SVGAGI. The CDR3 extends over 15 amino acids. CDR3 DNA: TGTGCCAGCAGTAGCCCAGGGGTCATGAGGCAGACCCAGTACTTC. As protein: CASSSPGVMRQTQYF.

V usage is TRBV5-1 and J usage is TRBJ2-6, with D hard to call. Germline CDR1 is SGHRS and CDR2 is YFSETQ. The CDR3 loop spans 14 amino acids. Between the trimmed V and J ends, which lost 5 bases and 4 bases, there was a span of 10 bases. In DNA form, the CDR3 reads TGCGCCAGCAGTATCGGAGTGGGGGCCAACGTCCTGACTTTC. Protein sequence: CASSIGVGANVLTF.

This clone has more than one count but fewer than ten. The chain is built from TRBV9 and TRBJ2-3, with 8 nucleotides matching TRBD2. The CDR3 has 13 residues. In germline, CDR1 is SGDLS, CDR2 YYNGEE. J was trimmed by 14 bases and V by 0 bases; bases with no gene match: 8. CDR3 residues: CASSVEGCGRRYF. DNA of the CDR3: TGTGCCAGCAGCGTAGAGGGGTGCGGGAGGCGGTATTTT.

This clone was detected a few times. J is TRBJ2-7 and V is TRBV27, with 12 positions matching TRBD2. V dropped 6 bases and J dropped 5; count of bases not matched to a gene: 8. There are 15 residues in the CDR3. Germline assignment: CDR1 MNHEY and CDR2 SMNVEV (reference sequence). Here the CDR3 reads CASSLRLAGEDEQYF. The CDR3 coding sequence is TGTGCCAGCAGCCTAAGACTAGCGGGAGAAGACGAGCAGTACTTC.

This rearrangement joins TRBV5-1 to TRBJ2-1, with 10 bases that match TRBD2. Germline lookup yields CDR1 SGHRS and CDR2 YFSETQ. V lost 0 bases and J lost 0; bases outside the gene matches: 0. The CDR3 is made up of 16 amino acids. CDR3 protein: CASSLVAGGSYNEQFF. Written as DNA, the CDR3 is TGCGCCAGCAGCTTGGTAGCGGGGGGCTCCTACAATGAGCAGTTCTTC. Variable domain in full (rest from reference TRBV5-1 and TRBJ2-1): KAGVTQTPRYLIKTRGQQVTLSCSPISGHRSVSWYQQTPGQGLQFLFEYFSETQRNKGNFPGRFSGRQFSNSRSEMNVSTLELGDSALYLCASSLVAGGSYNEQFFGPGTRLTVL.

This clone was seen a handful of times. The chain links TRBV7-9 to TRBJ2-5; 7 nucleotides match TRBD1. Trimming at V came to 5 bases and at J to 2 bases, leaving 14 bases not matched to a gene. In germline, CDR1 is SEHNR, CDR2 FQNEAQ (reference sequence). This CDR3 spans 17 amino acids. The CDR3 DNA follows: TGTGCCAGCAGCGAGGGAAGGGGGCTTGGATTACAAGAGACCCAGTACTTC. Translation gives CASSEGRGLGLQETQYF.